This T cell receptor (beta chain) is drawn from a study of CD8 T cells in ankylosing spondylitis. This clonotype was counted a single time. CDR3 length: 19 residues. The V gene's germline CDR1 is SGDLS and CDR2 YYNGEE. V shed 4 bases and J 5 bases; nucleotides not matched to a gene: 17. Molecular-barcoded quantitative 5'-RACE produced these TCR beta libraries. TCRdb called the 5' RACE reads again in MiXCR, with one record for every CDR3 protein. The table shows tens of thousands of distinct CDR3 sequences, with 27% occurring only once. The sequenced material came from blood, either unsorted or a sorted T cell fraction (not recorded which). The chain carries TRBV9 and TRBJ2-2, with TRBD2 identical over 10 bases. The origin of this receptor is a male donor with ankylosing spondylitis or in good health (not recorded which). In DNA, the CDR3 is TGTGCCAGCAGCCTCCGGGTGCGGCTAGCGGGAGTAAGGACCGGGGAGCTGTTTTTT. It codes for CASSLRVRLAGVRTGELFF.